The 20 T cell receptor beta chains in this list originate from one sample, sequenced in a study of Ad26.COV2.S vaccination and SARS-CoV-2 variants. Assay: immunoSEQ multiplex PCR; the TCRdb copy retains only in-frame clones and omits some. The table shows around 450,000 clones, with 80% to 90% occurring only once. Noted treatment: around 19 received Ad26.COV2.S at low or high dose, single or two shots; about 5 received placebo; per-sample allocation not given. Each sample was drawn 63 days after the first injection (of vaccine or placebo). The sequenced sample was peripheral blood, obtained in a trial of Ad26.COV2.S vaccine versus placebo. The receptor source for this set is a person between 18 and 65 years old who received the Ad26.COV2.S COVID-19 vaccine or a placebo.

V and J are TRBV3-1 (or the pseudogene TRBV3-2) and TRBJ1-6, with unresolved D. Germline V gene sequence: CDR1 LGHDT, CDR2 YNNKEL (reference sequence). The CDR3 covers 16 residues. V shed 0 bases and J shed 3 bases, with 9 bases lying between them. The CDR3 DNA sequence: TGTGCCAGCAGCCAAGACAGACCAATCTATAATTCACCCCTCCACTTT. This gives the protein CASSQDRPIYNSPLHF.

This clone was detected only once. This chain links TRBV6-6 with TRBJ1-4; perhaps TRBD1 as D (5 bases). Deletions cut 5 bases from V and 10 bases from J, with 17 bases between. Germline V gene lookup returns CDR1 MNHNY and CDR2 SVGAGI (reference sequence). This CDR3 is built from 14 residues. CDR3 loop: CASSDARGDGKLFF. CDR3 nucleotide sequence: TGTGCCAGCAGTGATGCACGGGGGGACGGAAAACTGTTTTTT.

The chain couples TRBV6-6 to TRBJ2-7; possibly TRBD1 for D (6 bases). The germline gives CDR1 MNHNY, CDR2 SVGAGI (reference sequence). The CDR3 is 14 residues long. V was shortened by 8 bases and J by 5 bases, with 19 bases between the two germline ends. CDR3 in amino acids: CASGLAGVSHEQYF. CDR3 coding DNA: TGTGCCAGCGGACTCGCAGGGGTCTCTCACGAGCAGTACTTC.

This clone has only one observation. This rearrangement joins TRBV10-3 to TRBJ2-5; 10 nucleotides align to TRBD1. The CDR3 is made up of 16 amino acids. CDR1 and CDR2 from the germline V gene are ENHRY and SYGVKD. J lost 5 bases, V lost 3 bases, and 9 bases had no gene match. In nucleotides, the CDR3 is TGTGCCATCAGTGAATTCCCAGACAGGGGGCAGGAGACCCAGTACTTC. Its protein product is CAISEFPDRGQETQYF.

The chain employs TRBV6-5 and TRBJ1-6, with 9 bases that match TRBD1. Germline V gene lookup returns CDR1 MNHEY and CDR2 SVGAGI. This CDR3 contains 16 residues. V dropped 1 base and J dropped 5; count of bases not matched to a gene: 3. Written as DNA, the CDR3 is TGTGCCAGCAGTTACTACCGGACAGGGGATAATTCACCCCTCCACTTT. Translated, it gives CASSYYRTGDNSPLHF.

This clone came up once. V is TRBV9 and J is TRBJ1-6, with 8 nucleotides matching TRBD1. V trimming: 4 bases; J trimming: 10 bases; junction bases outside the gene matches: 10. The CDR3 consists of 15 residues. CDR1 SGDLS and CDR2 YYNGEE come from the germline V gene. CDR3 nucleotide sequence: TGTGCCAGCAGCACCAGACAGGGGCTTGAGTCACCCCTCCACTTT. Its protein is CASSTRQGLESPLHF.

The chain carries TRBV11-3 and TRBJ2-1; 13 bases align to TRBD2. Germline V gives CDR1 SGHNT, CDR2 YENEEA. After removal of 5 bases from V and 8 bases from J, the junction contained 3 bases not matched to a gene. CDR3 length: 14 amino acids. CDR3 nucleotides: TGTGCCAGCAGCGTGACTAGCGGGAGGCATGAGCAGTTCTTC. Its protein is CASSVTSGRHEQFF.

The V gene is TRBV27, the J gene TRBJ2-4; 11 bases agree with TRBD1. Trimming took 6 bases from V and 7 from J; bases not matched to a gene: 11. This CDR3 is 16 amino acids long. CDR1 and CDR2 from the germline V gene are MNHEY and SMNVEV (reference sequence). CDR3 in amino acids: CASSPDPDRGLNIQYF. CDR3 DNA: TGTGCCAGCAGCCCCGACCCGGACAGGGGGCTTAACATTCAGTACTTC.

The V gene is TRBV27, the J gene TRBJ2-5; TRBD2 matches 13 bases. This CDR3 region has 17 residues. Trimming at V came to 4 bases and at J to 5 bases, leaving 10 bases not matched to a gene. Per the germline V gene, CDR1 is MNHEY and CDR2 is SMNVEV (reference sequence). The CDR3 sequence is CASSSQGLAGRLETQYF. The CDR3, as DNA: TGTGCCAGCAGTTCACAGGGACTAGCGGGACGGCTTGAGACCCAGTACTTC.

This clone was picked up a small number of times. V is TRBV7-6 and J is TRBJ2-1; 8 nucleotides align to TRBD1. Looked up from germline, CDR1 is SGHVS and CDR2 is FNYEAQ. J was trimmed by 5 bases and V by 2 bases; bases with no gene match: 5. The length of the CDR3 is 15 residues. The CDR3 spells CASSLSTGGDNEQFF. CDR3 nucleotides: TGTGCCAGCAGCTTAAGCACAGGGGGTGACAATGAGCAGTTCTTC.

The chain uses TRBV27 and TRBJ2-7; maybe TRBD2 (6 bases). Germline V gene lookup returns CDR1 MNHEY and CDR2 SMNVEV (reference sequence). CDR3 length: 14 residues. V lost 2 bases and J 3 bases, leaving 11 bases between the germline ends. In DNA, the CDR3 is TGTGCCAGCAGTTTAACTAGCCCCCACTACGAGCAGTACTTC. Translation: CASSLTSPHYEQYF.

The chain joins TRBV28 to TRBJ2-7; 13 bases line up with TRBD2. The CDR3 length is 14 residues. Germline V gene data show CDR1 as MDHEN and CDR2 as SYDVKM. V shed 6 bases, J shed 6 bases, and the junction held 5 bases outside the gene matches. CDR3 amino acids: CASSGLAGVGEQYF. DNA of the CDR3: TGTGCCAGCAGCGGACTAGCGGGAGTGGGCGAGCAGTACTTC.

The chain recombines TRBV5-1 with TRBJ2-5, with D possibly TRBD1 on 6 matching bases. The CDR3 extends over 13 amino acids. The germline V gene encodes CDR1 SGHRS and CDR2 YFSETQ. V gave up 3 bases and J gave up 4 bases, with 10 bases separating them. The CDR3 region has the DNA TGCGCCAGCAGCTGGGAACAGGGAGAGACCCAGTACTTC. The encoded protein is CASSWEQGETQYF.

The rearrangement uses TRBV6-2 or TRBV6-3 and TRBJ2-7; TRBD1 matches 10 bases. With 8 bases clipped from V and 5 bases from J, the junction kept 9 bases outside the gene matches. This CDR3 comprises 14 residues. Germline lookup yields CDR1 MNHEY and CDR2 SVGEGT. CDR3 DNA sequence: TGTGCCAGCGGCCGGGACAGGGGCGTCGACGAGCAGTACTTC. It translates to CASGRDRGVDEQYF.

This clone was found a few times. The rearrangement joins TRBV19 to TRBJ2-6, with TRBD1 matching over 7 bases. The CDR3 runs to 16 residues. Trimming took 7 bases from V and 2 from J; bases not matched to a gene: 8. CDR1 and CDR2 (germline): LNHDA, SQIVND (reference sequence). The CDR3 DNA is TGTGCCAGTATAAGGGGGCGAGGAGCTGGGGCCAACGTCCTGACTTTC. The encoded protein is CASIRGRGAGANVLTF.

The J gene is TRBJ2-7, the V gene TRBV7-3; D unclear. V was pared by 2 bases and J by 7 bases, with 15 bases between. CDR3 length equals 14 residues. Germline CDR1 SGHTA, CDR2 FQGTGA. Here the CDR3 DNA reads TGTGCCAGCAGCTTATTAGAAGGCCCGGGTGAGCAGTACTTC. This encodes CASSLLEGPGEQYF. Based on the CDR3 plus reference TRBV7-3 and TRBJ2-7, the full variable domain is GAGVSQTPSNKVTEKGKYVELRCDPISGHTALYWYRQSLGQGPEFLIYFQGTGAADDSGLPNDRFFAVRPEGSVSTLKIQRTERGDSAVYLCASSLLEGPGEQYFGPGTRLTVT.

This chain connects TRBV5-6 to TRBJ2-5, with a weak D call TRBD2 (6 bases). V lost 2 bases and J 1 base, leaving 15 bases between the germline ends. The CDR3 has 16 residues. CDR1 and CDR2 from the germline V gene are SGHDT and YYEEEE. CDR3 loop: CASSFYRGMTQETQYF. CDR3 sequence (DNA): TGTGCCAGCAGCTTTTATCGGGGGATGACCCAAGAGACCCAGTACTTC.

The chain links TRBV5-5 to TRBJ2-5; D ambiguous. The CDR3 spans 14 residues. Germline V gives CDR1 SGHKS, CDR2 YYEKEE (reference sequence). Trimming shortened V by 1 base and J by 5 bases, and 12 bases separated the two germline ends. The CDR3 is CASSLWNRGETQYF. For the CDR3, the DNA is TGTGCCAGCAGCTTGTGGAACCGTGGGGAGACCCAGTACTTC.

As to this clone: A much larger clone sits a single nucleotide away, making a read error possible. V gene TRBV7-9 combines with J gene TRBJ1-1, with D uncertain. The CDR3 is 13 amino acids. From germline, CDR1 is SEHNR and CDR2 FQNEAQ (reference sequence). Trimming pared 1 base from V and 1 base from J, leaving 4 bases between. CDR3: CASSLEANTEAFF. The CDR3 nucleotides are TGTGCCAGCAGCTTAGAGGCGAACACTGAAGCTTTCTTT.

This clone was observed a single time. The chain combines TRBV5-1 with TRBJ1-1; 9 bases map to TRBD1. Germline V gene lookup returns CDR1 SGHRS and CDR2 YFSETQ. J was trimmed by 3 bases and V by 4 bases; bases with no gene match: 1. This CDR3 comprises 13 residues. DNA of the CDR3: TGCGCCAGCAGCCGACAGGGGGACACTGAAGCTTTCTTT. This translates into CASSRQGDTEAFF.